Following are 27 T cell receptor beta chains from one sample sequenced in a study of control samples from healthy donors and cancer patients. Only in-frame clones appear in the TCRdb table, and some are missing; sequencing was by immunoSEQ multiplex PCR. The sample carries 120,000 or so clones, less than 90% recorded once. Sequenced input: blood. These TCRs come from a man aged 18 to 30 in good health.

CDR3 nucleotides: TGTGCCACCAGTGATTTCCCGACGACCGGGGAGCTGTTTTTT. It translates to CATSDFPTTGELFF. The chain links TRBV24-1 to TRBJ2-2, with unresolved D. V lost 1 base, J lost 5 bases, and 7 bases lay in between. The CDR3 contains 14 residues. Per germline, CDR1 KGHDR and CDR2 SFDVKD.

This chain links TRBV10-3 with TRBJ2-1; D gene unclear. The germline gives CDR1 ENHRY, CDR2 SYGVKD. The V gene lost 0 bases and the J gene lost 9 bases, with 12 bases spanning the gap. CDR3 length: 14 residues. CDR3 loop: CAISESTISSEQFF. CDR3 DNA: TGTGCCATCAGTGAGTCTACTATTAGTAGTGAGCAGTTCTTC.

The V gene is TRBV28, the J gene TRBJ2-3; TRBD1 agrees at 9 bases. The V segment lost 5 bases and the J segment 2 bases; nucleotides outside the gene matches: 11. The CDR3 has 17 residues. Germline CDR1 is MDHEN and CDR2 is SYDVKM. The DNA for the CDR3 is TGTGCCAGCAGTACCGGACAGGGGACAGCGTCCACAGATACGCAGTATTTT. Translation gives CASSTGQGTASTDTQYF. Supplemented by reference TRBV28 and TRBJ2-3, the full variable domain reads DVKVTQSSRYLVKRTGEKVFLECVQDMDHENMFWYRQDPGLGLRLIYFSYDVKMKEKGDIPEGYSVSREKKERFSLILESASTNQTSMYLCASSTGQGTASTDTQYFGPGTRLTVL.

CDR3 protein: CASTFALAGDNEQFF. In DNA, the CDR3 is TGTGCCAGCACGTTCGCCCTAGCGGGGGACAATGAGCAGTTCTTC. J is TRBJ2-1 and V is TRBV2; 10 nucleotides line up with TRBD2. Germline trimming cut 7 bases from V and 5 bases from J; bases unmatched to any gene: 8. The CDR3 sequence is 15 residues long. Germline assignment: CDR1 SNHLY and CDR2 FYNNEI.

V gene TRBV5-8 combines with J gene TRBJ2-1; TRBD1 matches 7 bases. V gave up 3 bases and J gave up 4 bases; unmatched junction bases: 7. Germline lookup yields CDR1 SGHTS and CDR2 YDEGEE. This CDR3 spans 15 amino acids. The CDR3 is CASSSGQVMYNEQFF. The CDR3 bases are TGTGCCAGCAGCTCCGGACAGGTCATGTACAATGAGCAGTTCTTC.

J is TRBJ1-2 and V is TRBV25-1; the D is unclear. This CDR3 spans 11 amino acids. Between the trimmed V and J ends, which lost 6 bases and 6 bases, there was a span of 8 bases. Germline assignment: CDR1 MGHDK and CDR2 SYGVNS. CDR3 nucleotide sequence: TGTGCCAGCAGGAGCGGGGATGGCTACACCTTC. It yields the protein CASRSGDGYTF.

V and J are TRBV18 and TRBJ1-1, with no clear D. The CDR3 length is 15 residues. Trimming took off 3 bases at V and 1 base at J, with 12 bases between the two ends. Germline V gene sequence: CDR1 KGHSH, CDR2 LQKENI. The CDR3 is CASSPVPIQNTEAFF. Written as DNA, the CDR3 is TGTGCCAGCTCACCGGTCCCTATTCAGAACACTGAAGCTTTCTTT.

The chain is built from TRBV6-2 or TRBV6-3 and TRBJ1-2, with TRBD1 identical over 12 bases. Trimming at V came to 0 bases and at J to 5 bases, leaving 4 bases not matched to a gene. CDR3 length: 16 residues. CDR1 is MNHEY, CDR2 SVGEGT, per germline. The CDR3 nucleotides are TGTGCCAGCAGTTACTCGCGGGACAGGGGGCAATATGGCTACACCTTC. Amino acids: CASSYSRDRGQYGYTF.

Written as DNA, the CDR3 is TGTGCCAGCAGTTCACGGGTCCTACGCCGGCCTAATGAAAAACTGTTTTTT. Protein: CASSSRVLRRPNEKLFF. V is TRBV6-2 or TRBV6-3 and J is TRBJ1-4; D is unresolved. Trimming left V 4 bases short and J 3 bases short, with 18 bases between. The germline V gene encodes CDR1 MNHEY and CDR2 SVGEGT. This CDR3 spans 17 amino acids.

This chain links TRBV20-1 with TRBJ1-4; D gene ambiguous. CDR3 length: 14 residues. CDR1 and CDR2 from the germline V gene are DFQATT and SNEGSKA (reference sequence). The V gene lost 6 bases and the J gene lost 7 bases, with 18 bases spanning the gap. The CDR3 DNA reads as TGCAGTGCCAGTGGAAGCTTAGAGGTTGAAAAACTGTTTTTT. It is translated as CSASGSLEVEKLFF.

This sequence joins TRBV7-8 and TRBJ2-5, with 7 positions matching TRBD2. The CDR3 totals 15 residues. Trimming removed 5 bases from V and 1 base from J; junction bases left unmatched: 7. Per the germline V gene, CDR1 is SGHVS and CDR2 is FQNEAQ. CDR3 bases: TGTGCCAGCAGCCTAAGAGCGGGGACCCAAGAGACCCAGTACTTC. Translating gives CASSLRAGTQETQYF.

The chain's CDR3 is CASSLTGYYEQYF. The DNA of the CDR3 is TGTGCCAGCAGCTTAACCGGGTACTACGAGCAGTACTTC. The chain combines TRBV7-3 with TRBJ2-7; D remains unclear. The CDR3 is 13 residues long. V dropped 0 bases and J dropped 3 bases, with 6 bases sitting between them. The V gene's germline CDR1 is SGHTA and CDR2 FQGTGA. Supplemented by reference TRBV7-3 and TRBJ2-7, the full variable domain reads GAGVSQTPSNKVTEKGKYVELRCDPISGHTALYWYRQSLGQGPEFLIYFQGTGAADDSGLPNDRFFAVRPEGSVSTLKIQRTERGDSAVYLCASSLTGYYEQYFGPGTRLTVT.

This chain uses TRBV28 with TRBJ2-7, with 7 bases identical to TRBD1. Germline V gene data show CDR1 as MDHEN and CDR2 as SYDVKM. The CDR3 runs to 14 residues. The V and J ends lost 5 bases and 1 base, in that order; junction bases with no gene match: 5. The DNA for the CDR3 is TGTGCCAGCAGTACCCCGGGACAGTCCTACGAGCAGTACTTC. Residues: CASSTPGQSYEQYF. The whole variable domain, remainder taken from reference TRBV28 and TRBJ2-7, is DVKVTQSSRYLVKRTGEKVFLECVQDMDHENMFWYRQDPGLGLRLIYFSYDVKMKEKGDIPEGYSVSREKKERFSLILESASTNQTSMYLCASSTPGQSYEQYFGPGTRLTVT.

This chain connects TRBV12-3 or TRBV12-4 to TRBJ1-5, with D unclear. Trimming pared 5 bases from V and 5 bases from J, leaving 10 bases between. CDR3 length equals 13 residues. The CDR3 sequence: CASSPSEYQPQHF. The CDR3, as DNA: TGTGCCAGCAGTCCTTCTGAGTATCAGCCCCAGCATTTT.

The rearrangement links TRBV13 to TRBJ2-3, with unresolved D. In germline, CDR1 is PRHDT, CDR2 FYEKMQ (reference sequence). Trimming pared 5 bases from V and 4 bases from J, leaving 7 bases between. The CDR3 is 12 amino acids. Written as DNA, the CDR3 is TGTGCCAGCAGCGCGTTGCCAGATACGCAGTATTTT. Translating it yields CASSALPDTQYF.

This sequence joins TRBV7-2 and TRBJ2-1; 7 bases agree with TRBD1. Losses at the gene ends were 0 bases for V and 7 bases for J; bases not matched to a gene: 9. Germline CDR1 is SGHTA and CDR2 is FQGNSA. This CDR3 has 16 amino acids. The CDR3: CASSLAENRGRNEQFF. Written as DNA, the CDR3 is TGTGCCAGCAGCTTAGCGGAGAATAGGGGGCGAAATGAGCAGTTCTTC.

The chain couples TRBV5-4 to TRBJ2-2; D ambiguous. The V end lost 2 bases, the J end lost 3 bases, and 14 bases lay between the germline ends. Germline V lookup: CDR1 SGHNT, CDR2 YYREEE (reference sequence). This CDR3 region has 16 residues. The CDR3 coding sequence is TGTGCCAGCAGCTTACAAGGGAAGGAGTACACCGGGGAGCTGTTTTTT. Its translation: CASSLQGKEYTGELFF. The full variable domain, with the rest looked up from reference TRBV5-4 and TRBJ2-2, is ETGVTQSPTHLIKTRGQQVTLRCSSQSGHNTVSWYQQALGQGPQFIFQYYREEENGRGNFPPRFSGLQFPNYSSELNVNALELDDSALYLCASSLQGKEYTGELFFGEGSRLTVL.

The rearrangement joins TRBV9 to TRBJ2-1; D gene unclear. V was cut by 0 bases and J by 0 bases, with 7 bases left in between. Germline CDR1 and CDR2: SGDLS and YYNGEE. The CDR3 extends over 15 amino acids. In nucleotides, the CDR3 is TGTGCCAGCAGCGTAGTATGGAGCTCCTACAATGAGCAGTTCTTC. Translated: CASSVVWSSYNEQFF.

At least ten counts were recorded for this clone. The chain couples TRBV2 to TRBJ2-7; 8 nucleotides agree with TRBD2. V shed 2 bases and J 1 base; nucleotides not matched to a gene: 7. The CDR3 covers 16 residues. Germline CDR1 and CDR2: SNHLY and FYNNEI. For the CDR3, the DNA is TGTGCCAGCAGTGAACAACCGGGACTAGAATCCTACGAGCAGTACTTC. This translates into CASSEQPGLESYEQYF.

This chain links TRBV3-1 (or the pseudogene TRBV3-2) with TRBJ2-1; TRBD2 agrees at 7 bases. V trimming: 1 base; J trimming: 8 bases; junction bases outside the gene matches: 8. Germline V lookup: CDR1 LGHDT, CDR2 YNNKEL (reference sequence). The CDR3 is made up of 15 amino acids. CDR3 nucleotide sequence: TGTGCCAGCAGCCAAGCCGGGGGAGGGAACGATGAGCAGTTCTTC. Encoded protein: CASSQAGGGNDEQFF.

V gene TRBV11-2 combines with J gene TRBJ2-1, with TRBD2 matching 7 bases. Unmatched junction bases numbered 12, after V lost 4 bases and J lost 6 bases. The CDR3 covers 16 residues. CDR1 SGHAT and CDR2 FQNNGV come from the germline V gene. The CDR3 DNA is TGTGCCAGCAGCTCCTTAGCCGGGAGGAACCGCAATGAGCAGTTCTTC. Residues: CASSSLAGRNRNEQFF. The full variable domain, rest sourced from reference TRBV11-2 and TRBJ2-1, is EAGVAQSPRYKIIEKRQSVAFWCNPISGHATLYWYQQILGQGPKLLIQFQNNGVVDDSQLPKDRFSAERLKGVDSTLKIQPAKLEDSAVYLCASSSLAGRNRNEQFFGPGTRLTVL.

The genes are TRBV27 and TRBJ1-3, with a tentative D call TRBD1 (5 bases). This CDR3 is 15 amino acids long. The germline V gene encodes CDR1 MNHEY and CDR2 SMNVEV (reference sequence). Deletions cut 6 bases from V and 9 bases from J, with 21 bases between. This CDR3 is CASSNTRGGRGTIYF. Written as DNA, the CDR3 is TGTGCCAGCAGCAATACTAGGGGCGGCCGCGGCACCATATATTTT.

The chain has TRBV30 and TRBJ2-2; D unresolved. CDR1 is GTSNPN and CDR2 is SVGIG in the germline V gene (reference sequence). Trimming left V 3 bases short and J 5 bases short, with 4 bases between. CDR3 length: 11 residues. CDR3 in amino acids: CAWRQTGELFF. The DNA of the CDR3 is TGTGCCTGGAGACAGACCGGGGAGCTGTTTTTT.

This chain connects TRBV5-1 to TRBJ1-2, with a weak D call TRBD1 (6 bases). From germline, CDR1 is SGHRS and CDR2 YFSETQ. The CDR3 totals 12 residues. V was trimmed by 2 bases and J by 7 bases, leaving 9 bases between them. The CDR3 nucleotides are TGCGCCAGCAGCTTACAGGGACGTGGCTACACCTTC. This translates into CASSLQGRGYTF.

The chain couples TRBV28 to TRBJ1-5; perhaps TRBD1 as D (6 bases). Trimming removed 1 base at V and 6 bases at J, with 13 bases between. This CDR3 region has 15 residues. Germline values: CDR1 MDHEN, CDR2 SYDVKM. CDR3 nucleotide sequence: TGTGCCAGCAGTTTATCGGCAGGGGAGGTTCAGCCCCAGCATTTT. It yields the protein CASSLSAGEVQPQHF.

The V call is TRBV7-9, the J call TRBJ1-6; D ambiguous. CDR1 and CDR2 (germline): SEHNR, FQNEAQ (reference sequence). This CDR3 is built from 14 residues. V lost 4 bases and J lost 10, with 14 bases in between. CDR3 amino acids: CASSSMRRWSPLHF. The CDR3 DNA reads TGTGCCAGCAGCTCAATGAGGAGGTGGTCACCCCTCCACTTT.

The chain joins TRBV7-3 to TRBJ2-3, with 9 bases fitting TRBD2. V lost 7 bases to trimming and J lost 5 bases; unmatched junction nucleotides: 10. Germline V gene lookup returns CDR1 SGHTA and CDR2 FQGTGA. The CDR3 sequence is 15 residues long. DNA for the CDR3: TGTGCCAGCACCATATCGGCGGGAGGGGGAGATACGCAGTATTTT. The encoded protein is CASTISAGGGDTQYF.